The 10 T cell receptor beta chains presented below share a single source sample, sequenced in a study of tumor T cells in aggressive B-cell lymphoma. Method: immunoSEQ multiplex PCR; TCRdb's copy keeps in-frame clones and lacks some. The sample has several thousand clones, approximately 84% seen once. Specimen: tumor tissue. These receptors were obtained from an adult with diffuse large B cell lymphoma.

V gene TRBV5-1 combines with J gene TRBJ1-6; D not resolved. V lost 4 bases to trimming and J lost 10 bases, with 12 bases between them. Germline V gives CDR1 SGHRS, CDR2 YFSETQ. The CDR3 extends over 13 amino acids. The CDR3 loop reads CASSEAVPSPLHF. The CDR3 DNA follows: TGCGCCAGCAGCGAGGCAGTTCCCTCACCCCTCCACTTT.

The chain uses TRBV5-1 and TRBJ2-1; no firm D call. Germline CDR1 SGHRS, CDR2 YFSETQ. The length of the CDR3 is 15 residues. V was trimmed by 3 bases and J by 8 bases, leaving 18 bases between them. This CDR3 reads CASSSVGEITHEQFF. DNA for the CDR3: TGCGCCAGCAGCTCGGTTGGAGAGATAACTCATGAGCAGTTCTTC.

This sequence joins TRBV18 and TRBJ1-5; 10 positions agree with TRBD1. From germline, CDR1 is KGHSH and CDR2 LQKENI. The CDR3 has 16 residues. V shed 3 bases and J 0 bases; nucleotides not matched to a gene: 2. The CDR3 loop is CASSPGTGVSNQPQHF. The CDR3 region has the DNA TGTGCCAGCTCACCCGGGACAGGGGTTAGCAATCAGCCCCAGCATTTT.

The rearrangement uses TRBV7-2 and TRBJ2-3, with a tentative D call TRBD2 (7 bases). The germline gives CDR1 SGHTA, CDR2 FQGNSA. The CDR3 has 12 amino acids. The ends were cut back, 10 bases at V and 5 bases at J, with 13 bases in the middle. The DNA of the CDR3 is TGTGCCACAGGGGACTATCGAGATACGCAGTATTTT. It yields the protein CATGDYRDTQYF.

This clone was detected once. The chain is built from TRBV6-5 and TRBJ1-5; 9 nucleotides align to TRBD1. This CDR3 has 15 amino acids. Germline CDR1 is MNHEY and CDR2 is SVGAGI. V trimming: 5 bases; J trimming: 4 bases; junction bases outside the gene matches: 6. DNA of the CDR3: TGTGCCAGCAGTGGTGGGACAGGGCGTAATCAGCCCCAGCATTTT. This gives the protein CASSGGTGRNQPQHF.

The chain has TRBV7-9 and TRBJ1-6; TRBD1 aligns across 7 bases. CDR3 length: 15 amino acids. V shed 5 bases, J shed 4 bases, and the junction held 5 bases outside the gene matches. CDR1 is SEHNR, CDR2 FQNEAQ, per germline (reference sequence). The CDR3 nucleotides read TGTGCCAGCAGCGCCCGACAGGGTTATAATTCACCCCTCCACTTT. Translated, it gives CASSARQGYNSPLHF.

The chain joins TRBV2 to TRBJ2-5; D may be TRBD1 (5 bases). Trimming shortened V by 4 bases and J by 5 bases, and 14 bases separated the two germline ends. The CDR3 contains 14 residues. CDR1 is SNHLY and CDR2 is FYNNEI in the germline V gene. CDR3 DNA: TGTGCCAGCAGTGTATTCCAGGGTGGGGAGACCCAGTACTTC. It specifies CASSVFQGGETQYF.

The chain recombines TRBV6-1 with TRBJ1-1; no reliable D call. Germline V lookup: CDR1 MNHNS, CDR2 SASEGT. The CDR3 extends over 11 amino acids. The V end was cut by 4 bases, the J end by 4 bases, with 4 bases between. This chain's CDR3 is CASSAGTEAFF. The CDR3 nucleotides are TGTGCCAGCAGTGCGGGCACTGAAGCTTTCTTT.

The gene calls are TRBV6-1 and TRBJ2-7; the D gene is possibly TRBD1 (6 bases). V was shortened by 4 bases and J by 1 base, with 8 bases between the two germline ends. The length of the CDR3 is 13 residues. Germline loops: CDR1 MNHNS, CDR2 SASEGT. The chain's CDR3 is CASSGTASYEQYF. CDR3 nucleotides: TGTGCCAGCAGTGGGACAGCTTCCTACGAGCAGTACTTC.

V gene TRBV6-5 combines with J gene TRBJ2-7; maybe TRBD1 (6 bases). Per the germline V gene, CDR1 is MNHEY and CDR2 is SVGAGI. The CDR3 totals 14 residues. V was clipped by 5 bases and J by 3 bases, with 14 bases between them. The CDR3 is CASSRATGGYEQYF. Here the CDR3 DNA reads TGTGCCAGCAGTCGGGCGACAGGCGGCTACGAGCAGTACTTC.